The rows below give T cell receptor beta chains drawn from one sample of a study of cytomegalovirus exposure and HLA in healthy donors. The assay was immunoSEQ multiplex PCR, and TCRdb's table has in-frame clones only and misses some. Of about 120,000 clones in the sample, under 85% were seen once. The sample consisted of PBMCs. The origin of the receptors is a man younger than 35 in good health and CMV-seropositive. The CDR3 runs from the conserved cysteine through the conserved F or W.

v_gene: TRBV5-1
j_gene: TRBJ2-7
CDR3aa: CASSLGQGAYEQYF

v_gene: TRBV4-1
j_gene: TRBJ1-1
CDR3aa: CASSPTQEGNTEAFF

v_gene: TRBV5-1
j_gene: TRBJ2-2
CDR3aa: CASSLDISNTGELFF

v_gene: TRBV10-1
j_gene: TRBJ1-2
CDR3aa: CANNERPNYGYTF

v_gene: TRBV19
j_gene: TRBJ1-2
CDR3aa: CASGYRDTGGYTF

v_gene: TRBV9
j_gene: TRBJ2-7
CDR3aa: CASSVSGGFVYEQYF

v_gene: TRBV19
j_gene: TRBJ2-7
CDR3aa: CASSLAGGPYEQYF

v_gene: TRBV9
j_gene: TRBJ1-2
CDR3aa: CASSAREGGYTF

v_gene: TRBV21-1
j_gene: TRBJ2-3
CDR3aa: CASRTGLAGGRVTDTQYF

v_gene: TRBV6-5
j_gene: TRBJ2-1
CDR3aa: CASSYLRGEQFF

v_gene: TRBV30
j_gene: TRBJ1-2
CDR3aa: CALLINLYGYTF

v_gene: TRBV7-7
j_gene: TRBJ1-1
CDR3aa: CASSLTVNTEAFF

v_gene: TRBV4-1
j_gene: TRBJ2-5
CDR3aa: CASSQGRATSGRIQYF

v_gene: TRBV19
j_gene: TRBJ2-3
CDR3aa: CASSIQRGTDTQYF

v_gene: TRBV2
j_gene: TRBJ2-2
CDR3aa: CASSSRTGGTGELFF

v_gene: TRBV28
j_gene: TRBJ2-7
CDR3aa: CASSLNPSGSDYEQYF

v_gene: TRBV6-1
j_gene: TRBJ2-2
CDR3aa: CASRDTFGELFF

v_gene: TRBV27
j_gene: TRBJ2-4
CDR3aa: CASRRGAYPQNIQYF

v_gene: TRBV28
j_gene: TRBJ1-6
CDR3aa: CASRQGSPLHF

v_gene: TRBV7-3
j_gene: TRBJ2-1
CDR3aa: CASSPSSGSFDEQFF

v_gene: TRBV7-9
j_gene: TRBJ1-2
CDR3aa: CASSSLLRQGGGYTF

v_gene: TRBV27
j_gene: TRBJ2-7
CDR3aa: CASRPGTAPGEQYF

v_gene: TRBV6-1
j_gene: TRBJ1-2
CDR3aa: CASSEVSGADGYTF

v_gene: TRBV5-8
j_gene: TRBJ1-1
CDR3aa: CASSLVRGAFF

v_gene: TRBV30
j_gene: TRBJ2-2
CDR3aa: CAWCPDRVFTGELFF

v_gene: TRBV7-2
j_gene: TRBJ1-2
CDR3aa: CASSPFISGGHGYTF

v_gene: TRBV5-1
j_gene: TRBJ2-5
CDR3aa: CASSLGVLAGGLETQYF

v_gene: TRBV30
j_gene: TRBJ2-3
CDR3aa: CAWSAGTGEADTQYF

v_gene: TRBV6-1
j_gene: TRBJ2-7
CDR3aa: CASIPFGDSYKQYF

v_gene: TRBV14
j_gene: TRBJ2-7
CDR3aa: CASSQERGESYEQYF

v_gene: TRBV6-5
j_gene: TRBJ2-7
CDR3aa: CASISRASPTNEQYF

v_gene: TRBV6-5
j_gene: TRBJ2-7
CDR3aa: CASSSPFPYEQYF

v_gene: TRBV6-4
j_gene: TRBJ2-1
CDR3aa: CASSDSGATGNEQFF

v_gene: TRBV4-1
j_gene: TRBJ1-5
CDR3aa: CASSYGQGGHQPQHF

v_gene: TRBV10-1
j_gene: TRBJ1-1
CDR3aa: CASSERGTEAFF

v_gene: TRBV5-1
j_gene: TRBJ1-1
CDR3aa: CASSLNGGDRMNTEAFF

v_gene: TRBV7-6
j_gene: TRBJ1-3
CDR3aa: CASSLGTYSGNTIYF

v_gene: TRBV5-1
j_gene: TRBJ1-6
CDR3aa: CAGIQGFGNSPLHF

v_gene: TRBV13
j_gene: TRBJ2-7
CDR3aa: CASSQGGRGVLPGEQYF

v_gene: TRBV6-8
j_gene: TRBJ1-3
CDR3aa: CASRTPEANTIYF

v_gene: TRBV6-1
j_gene: TRBJ1-2
CDR3aa: CASQPTGTHGYTF

v_gene: TRBV27
j_gene: TRBJ2-1
CDR3aa: CASSSGQARPYNEQFF

v_gene: TRBV5-1
j_gene: TRBJ1-1
CDR3aa: CASSLDGTGVSTEAFF

v_gene: TRBV6-6
j_gene: TRBJ2-7
CDR3aa: CASSYGGRAYEQYF

v_gene: TRBV5-1
j_gene: TRBJ2-7
CDR3aa: CASSARDRGLYEQYF

v_gene: TRBV11-2
j_gene: TRBJ1-4
CDR3aa: CASSSGVPEGPTNEKLFF

v_gene: TRBV30
j_gene: TRBJ1-1
CDR3aa: CAWSVTGLATEAFF

v_gene: TRBV4-2
j_gene: TRBJ1-2
CDR3aa: CASSQGQGRGYTF

v_gene: TRBV19
j_gene: TRBJ2-5
CDR3aa: CASRKVASGRETQYF